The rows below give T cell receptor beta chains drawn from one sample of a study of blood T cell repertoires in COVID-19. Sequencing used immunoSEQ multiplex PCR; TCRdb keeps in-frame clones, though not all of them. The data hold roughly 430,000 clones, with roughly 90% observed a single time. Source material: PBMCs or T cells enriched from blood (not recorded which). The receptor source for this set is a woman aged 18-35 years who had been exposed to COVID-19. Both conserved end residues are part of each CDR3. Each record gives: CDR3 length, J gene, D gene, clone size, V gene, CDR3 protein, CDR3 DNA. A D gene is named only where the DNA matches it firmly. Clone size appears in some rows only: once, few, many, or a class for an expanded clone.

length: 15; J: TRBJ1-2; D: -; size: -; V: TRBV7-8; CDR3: CASSARTATNYGYTF; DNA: TGTGCCAGCAGCGCCCGGACAGCCACAAACTATGGCTACACCTTC
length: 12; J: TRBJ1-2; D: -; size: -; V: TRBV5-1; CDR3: CASSLWVGELTF; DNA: TGCGCCAGCAGCTTGTGGGTTGGGGAGCTTACCTTC
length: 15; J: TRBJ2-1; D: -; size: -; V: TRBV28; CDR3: CASSLGSSSYNEQFF; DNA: TGTGCCAGCAGTTTAGGTAGTAGCTCCTACAATGAGCAGTTCTTC
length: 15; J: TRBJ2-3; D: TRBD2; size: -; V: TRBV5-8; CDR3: CASSRVAGGPDTQYF; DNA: TGTGCCAGCAGCCGGGTTGCGGGAGGGCCGGATACGCAGTATTTT
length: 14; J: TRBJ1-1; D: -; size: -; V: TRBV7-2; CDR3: CASSRGAGNTEAFF; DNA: TGTGCCAGCAGCCGCGGGGCGGGGAACACTGAAGCTTTCTTT
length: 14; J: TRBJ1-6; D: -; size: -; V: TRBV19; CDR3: CASTGVTYNSPLHF; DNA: TGTGCCAGTACGGGAGTAACCTATAATTCACCCCTCCACTTT
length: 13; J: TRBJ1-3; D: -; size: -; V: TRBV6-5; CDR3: CASSYGGGNTIYF; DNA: TGTGCCAGCAGTTACGGGGGGGGGAACACCATATATTTT
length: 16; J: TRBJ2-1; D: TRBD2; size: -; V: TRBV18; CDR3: CASSPLAGGSHNEQFF; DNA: TGTGCCAGCTCACCACTAGCGGGAGGGTCGCACAATGAGCAGTTCTTC
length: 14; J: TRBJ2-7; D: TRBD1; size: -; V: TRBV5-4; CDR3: CASSPGQGPYEQYF; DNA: TGTGCCAGCAGCCCTGGACAGGGCCCCTACGAGCAGTACTTC
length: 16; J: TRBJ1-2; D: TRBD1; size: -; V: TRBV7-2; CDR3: CASSTRDRGQLDGYTF; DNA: TGTGCCAGCAGCACCCGGGACAGGGGGCAACTGGATGGCTACACCTTC
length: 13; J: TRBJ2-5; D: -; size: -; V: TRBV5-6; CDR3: CASSSRGQETQYF; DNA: TGTGCCAGCAGCTCTAGGGGGCAAGAGACCCAGTACTTC
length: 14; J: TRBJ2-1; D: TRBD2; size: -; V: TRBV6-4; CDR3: CASPLGLAKNEQFF; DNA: TGTGCCAGCCCCCTAGGACTAGCAAAGAATGAGCAGTTCTTC
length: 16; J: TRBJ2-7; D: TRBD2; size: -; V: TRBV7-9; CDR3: CASSSIVGLGFYEQYF; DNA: TGTGCCAGCAGCTCAATCGTGGGACTAGGGTTCTACGAGCAGTACTTC
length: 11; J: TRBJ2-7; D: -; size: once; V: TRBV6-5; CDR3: CASSRGTGQYF; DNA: TGTGCCAGCAGTCGCGGGACCGGGCAGTACTTC
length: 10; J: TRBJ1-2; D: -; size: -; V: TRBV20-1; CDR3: CSASDIPYAF; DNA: TGCAGTGCTAGCGACATCCCCTATGCCTTC
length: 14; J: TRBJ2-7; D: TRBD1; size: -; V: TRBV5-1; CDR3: CASSPGQGAYEQYF; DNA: TGCGCCAGCAGCCCGGGACAGGGGGCCTACGAGCAGTACTTC
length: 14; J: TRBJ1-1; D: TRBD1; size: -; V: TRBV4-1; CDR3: CASSQAGGNTEAFF; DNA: TGCGCCAGCAGCCAAGCAGGGGGGAACACTGAAGCTTTCTTT
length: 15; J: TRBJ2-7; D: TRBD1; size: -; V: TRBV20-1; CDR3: CSASMWDRETYEQYF; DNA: TGCAGTGCTAGTATGTGGGACAGAGAAACCTACGAGCAGTACTTC
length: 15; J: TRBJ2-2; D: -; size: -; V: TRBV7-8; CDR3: CASSWVSADTGELFF; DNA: TGTGCCAGCAGCTGGGTTAGCGCGGACACCGGGGAGCTGTTTTTT
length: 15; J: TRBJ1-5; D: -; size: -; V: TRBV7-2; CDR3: CASSFGTLGNQPQHF; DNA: TGTGCCAGCAGCTTCGGGACACTCGGCAATCAGCCCCAGCATTTT
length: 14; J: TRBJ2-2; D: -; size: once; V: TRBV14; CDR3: CASASGGGTGELFF; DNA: TGTGCCAGCGCGTCGGGGGGCGGAACCGGGGAGCTGTTTTTT
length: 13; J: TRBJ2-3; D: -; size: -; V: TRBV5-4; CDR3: CASSLLLTDTQYF; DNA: TGTGCCAGCAGCTTGCTTCTAACAGATACGCAGTATTTT
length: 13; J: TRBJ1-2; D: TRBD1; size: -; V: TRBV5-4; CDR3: CASSRQGVNGYTF; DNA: TGTGCCAGCAGTCGTCAGGGGGTGAATGGCTACACCTTC
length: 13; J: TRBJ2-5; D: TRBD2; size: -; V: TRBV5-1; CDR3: CASRIRGEETQYF; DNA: TGCGCCAGCAGGATCCGGGGGGAAGAGACCCAGTACTTC
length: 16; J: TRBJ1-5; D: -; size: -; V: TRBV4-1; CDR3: CASSQDGAGLAQPQHF; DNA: TGCGCCAGCAGCCAAGATGGGGCAGGGTTGGCTCAGCCCCAGCATTTT
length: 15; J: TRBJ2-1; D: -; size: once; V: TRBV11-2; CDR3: CASSGQPVGYNEQFF; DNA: TGTGCCAGCAGCGGACAACCAGTAGGGTACAATGAGCAGTTCTTC
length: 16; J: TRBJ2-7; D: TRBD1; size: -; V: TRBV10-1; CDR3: CASSEFRTGGSYEQYF; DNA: TGCGCCAGCAGTGAGTTTAGGACAGGGGGTTCCTACGAGCAGTACTTC
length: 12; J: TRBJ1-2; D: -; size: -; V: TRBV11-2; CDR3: CASSSGDYGYTF; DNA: TGTGCCAGCAGCTCAGGGGACTATGGCTACACCTTC
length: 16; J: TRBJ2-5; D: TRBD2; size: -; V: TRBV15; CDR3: CATSRGPSGVQETQYF; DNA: TGTGCCACCAGCAGAGGGCCTAGCGGGGTGCAAGAGACCCAGTACTTC
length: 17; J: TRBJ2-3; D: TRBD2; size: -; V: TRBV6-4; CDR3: CASSDSHSGGNTDTQYF; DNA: TGTGCCAGCAGTGACTCCCACAGCGGGGGGAACACAGATACGCAGTATTTT
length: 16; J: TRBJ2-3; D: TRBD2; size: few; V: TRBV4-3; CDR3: CASSQEGRGGPDTQYF; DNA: TGCGCCAGCAGCCAAGAAGGGCGGGGGGGCCCAGATACGCAGTATTTT
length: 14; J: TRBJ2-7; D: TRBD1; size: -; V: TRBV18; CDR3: CASSPGTVNYEQYF; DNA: TGTGCCAGCTCACCCGGGACAGTTAACTACGAGCAGTACTTC
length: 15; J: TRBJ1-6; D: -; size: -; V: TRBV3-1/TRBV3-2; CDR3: CASSQDQGWYSPLHF; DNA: TGTGCCAGCAGCCAAGATCAGGGTTGGTATTCACCCCTCCACTTT
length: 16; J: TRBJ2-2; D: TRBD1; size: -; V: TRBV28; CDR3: CASSQETQGYTGELFF; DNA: TGTGCCAGCAGTCAGGAAACACAGGGGTACACCGGGGAGCTGTTTTTT
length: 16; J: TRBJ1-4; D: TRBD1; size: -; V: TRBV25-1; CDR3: CASSEGDRALNEKLFF; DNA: TGTGCCAGCAGTGAAGGGGACAGGGCCCTTAATGAAAAACTGTTTTTT
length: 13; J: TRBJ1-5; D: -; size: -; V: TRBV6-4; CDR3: CASSLTGSQPQHF; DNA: TGTGCCAGCAGTCTAACAGGGTCGCAGCCCCAGCATTTT
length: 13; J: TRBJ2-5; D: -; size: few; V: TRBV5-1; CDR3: CASSPGLQETQYF; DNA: TGCGCCAGCAGCCCGGGACTTCAAGAGACCCAGTACTTC
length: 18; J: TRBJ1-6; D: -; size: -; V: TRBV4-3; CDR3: CASSQVVQATSYNSPLHF; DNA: TGCGCCAGCAGCCAAGTGGTACAGGCAACCTCCTATAATTCACCCCTCCACTTT
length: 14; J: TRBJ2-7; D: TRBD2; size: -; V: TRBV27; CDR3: CASSSWGGAYEQYF; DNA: TGTGCCAGCAGTTCGTGGGGGGGGGCCTACGAGCAGTACTTC
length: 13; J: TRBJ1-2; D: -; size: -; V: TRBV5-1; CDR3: CASSLGAWDGYTF; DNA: TGCGCCAGCAGCTTGGGGGCCTGGGATGGCTACACCTTC
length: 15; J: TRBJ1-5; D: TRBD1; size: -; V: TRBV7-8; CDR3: CASSLEQGRGQPQHF; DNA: TGTGCCAGCAGCTTAGAACAGGGGCGCGGGCAGCCCCAGCATTTT
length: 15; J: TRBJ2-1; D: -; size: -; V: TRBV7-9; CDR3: CASSPRKDLNNEQFF; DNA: TGTGCCAGCAGCCCCCGAAAGGACTTAAACAATGAGCAGTTCTTC
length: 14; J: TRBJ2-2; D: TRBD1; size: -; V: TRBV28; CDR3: CASSLTGGTGELFF; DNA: TGTGCCAGCAGTTTAACAGGGGGCACCGGGGAGCTGTTTTTT
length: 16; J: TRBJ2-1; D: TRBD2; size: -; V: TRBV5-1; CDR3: CASSYGTGGPYNEQFF; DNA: TGCGCCAGCAGCTATGGGACGGGGGGGCCCTACAATGAGCAGTTCTTC
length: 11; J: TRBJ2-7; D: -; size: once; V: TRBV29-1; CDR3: CSVTRGYEQYF; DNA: TGCAGCGTGACAAGGGGCTACGAGCAGTACTTC
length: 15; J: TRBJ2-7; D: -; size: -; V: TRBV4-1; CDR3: CASSQGTTSSYEQYF; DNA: TGCGCCAGCAGCCAAGGGACTACGAGCTCCTACGAGCAGTACTTC
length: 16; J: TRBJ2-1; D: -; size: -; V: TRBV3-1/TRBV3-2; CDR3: CASSLEDRFSYNEQFF; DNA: TGTGCCAGCAGCCTGGAGGATCGATTCTCCTACAATGAGCAGTTCTTC
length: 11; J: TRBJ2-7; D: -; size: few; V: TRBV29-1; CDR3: CSVPLRGEQYF; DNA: TGCAGCGTCCCCCTCAGGGGCGAGCAGTACTTC
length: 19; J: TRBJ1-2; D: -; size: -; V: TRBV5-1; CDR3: CASSQDRGLQSPFSYGYTF; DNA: TGCGCCAGCAGCCAGGACCGGGGACTCCAATCCCCCTTTAGCTATGGCTACACCTTC
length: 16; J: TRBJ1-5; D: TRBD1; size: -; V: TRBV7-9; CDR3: CASSLWTGKSNQPQHF; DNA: TGTGCCAGCAGCTTATGGACAGGGAAATCTAATCAGCCCCAGCATTTT
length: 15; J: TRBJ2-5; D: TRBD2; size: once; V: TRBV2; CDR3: CASSDPGTTVQAQYF; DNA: TGTGCCAGCAGTGACCCCGGGACTACCGTTCAGGCCCAGTACTTC
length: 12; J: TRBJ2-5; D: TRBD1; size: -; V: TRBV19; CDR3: CAIGTGQETQYF; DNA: TGTGCCATCGGGACAGGGCAAGAGACCCAGTACTTC
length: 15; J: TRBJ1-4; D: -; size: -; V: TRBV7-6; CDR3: CASSLTQGSHEKLFF; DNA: TGTGCCAGCAGCTTAACCCAGGGGTCCCATGAAAAACTGTTTTTT
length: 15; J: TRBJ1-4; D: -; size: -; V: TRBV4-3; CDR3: CASSQEYGANEKLFF; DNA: TGCGCCAGCAGCCAAGAGTATGGGGCTAACGAAAAACTGTTTTTT
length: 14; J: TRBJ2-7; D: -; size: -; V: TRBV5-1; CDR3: CASSLEEATYEQYF; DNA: TGCGCCAGCAGCTTGGAGGAGGCAACCTACGAGCAGTACTTC
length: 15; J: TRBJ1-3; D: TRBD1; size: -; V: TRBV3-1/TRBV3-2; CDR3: CASSPQTGAGNTIYF; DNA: TGTGCCAGCAGCCCTCAGACAGGGGCTGGAAACACCATATATTTT
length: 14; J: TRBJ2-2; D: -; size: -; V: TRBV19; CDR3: CASTSGVNTGELFF; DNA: -
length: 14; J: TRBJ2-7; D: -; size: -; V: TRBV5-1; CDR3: CASSFSSVSYEQYF; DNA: TGCGCCAGCAGCTTCTCTAGCGTCTCCTACGAGCAGTACTTC
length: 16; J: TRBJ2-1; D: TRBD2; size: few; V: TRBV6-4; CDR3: CASSDSGTSGGNEQFF; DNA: TGTGCCAGCAGTGACTCGGGGACTAGCGGGGGCAATGAGCAGTTCTTC
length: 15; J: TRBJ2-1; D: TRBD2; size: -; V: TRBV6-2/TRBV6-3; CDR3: CASSEIAGLNNEQFF; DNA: TGTGCCAGCAGTGAGATAGCGGGGCTTAACAATGAGCAGTTCTTC